This entry lists 27 T cell receptor beta chains sequenced from one sample in a study of control samples from healthy donors and cancer patients. Sequenced by immunoSEQ multiplex PCR; TCRdb stores in-frame clones only, minus some. There are about 180,000 clones in the sample; around 90% occur only once, and just over 2% lies in the top ten. Specimen: blood. The receptors come from a woman between 35 and 50 years old in good health.

The chain joins TRBV4-1 to TRBJ1-1; no definite D call. In germline, CDR1 is MGHRA, CDR2 YSYEKL. The CDR3 is 15 residues long. The germline V and J ends were trimmed by 1 base and 1 base, with 10 bases remaining between them. The CDR3 DNA reads TGCGCCAGCAGCCAAGCTCCGGGATCGAACACTGAAGCTTTCTTT. Translating it yields CASSQAPGSNTEAFF.

The chain carries TRBV5-1 and TRBJ1-4; D gene ambiguous. Germline V lookup: CDR1 SGHRS, CDR2 YFSETQ. Trimming took off 5 bases at V and 0 bases at J, with 8 bases between the two ends. The CDR3 is 14 amino acids. The CDR3 bases are TGCGCCAGCAGTGGTTTCTCAACTAATGAAAAACTGTTTTTT. It translates to CASSGFSTNEKLFF.

This clone occurred a few times. The chain combines TRBV10-3 with TRBJ1-2; the D gene is possibly TRBD1 (6 bases). The V end was cut by 7 bases, the J end by 3 bases, with 9 bases between. The CDR3 is 12 residues long. The germline CDR1 and CDR2 sequences are ENHRY and SYGVKD. This CDR3 reads CAIKGGDYGYTF. Here the CDR3 DNA reads TGTGCCATCAAAGGGGGGGACTATGGCTACACCTTC.

V gene TRBV2 combines with J gene TRBJ1-5; D ambiguous. V lost 1 base to trimming and J lost 3 bases, with 13 bases between them. Germline V gives CDR1 SNHLY, CDR2 FYNNEI. The CDR3 is 16 amino acids. The CDR3 sequence is CASSEGSLDYNQPQHF. The CDR3 DNA sequence: TGTGCCAGCAGTGAAGGAAGTTTAGATTACAATCAGCCCCAGCATTTT.

DNA for the CDR3: TGTGCCAGCAGAAGACAGGGAAACACCATATATTTT. Protein sequence: CASRRQGNTIYF. The chain uses TRBV2 and TRBJ1-3; perhaps TRBD1 as D (5 bases). Between the trimmed V and J ends, which lost 6 bases and 4 bases, there was a span of 7 bases. Germline CDR1 and CDR2: SNHLY and FYNNEI. The CDR3 is 12 residues long.

V gene TRBV3-1 (or the pseudogene TRBV3-2) combines with J gene TRBJ1-3; D is unclear. From germline, CDR1 is LGHDT and CDR2 YNNKEL (reference sequence). The V and J ends lost 2 bases and 1 base respectively, with 9 bases between them. The CDR3 is 15 residues long. CDR3 nucleotides: TGTGCCAGCAGCCAAACCCGGGTGTCTGGAAACACCATATATTTT. Protein: CASSQTRVSGNTIYF.

The chain recombines TRBV5-1 with TRBJ2-5; D is ambiguous. This CDR3 contains 13 residues. V was cut by 0 bases and J by 1 base, with 4 bases left in between. Germline CDR1 SGHRS, CDR2 YFSETQ. CDR3 sequence reads: CASSLGLQETQYF. As DNA, the CDR3 is TGCGCCAGCAGCTTGGGACTCCAAGAGACCCAGTACTTC.

In this sample, this clone turned up once. The chain employs TRBV12-3 or TRBV12-4 and TRBJ2-7; D is perhaps TRBD1 (5 bases). V was pared by 2 bases and J by 2 bases, with 7 bases between. CDR3 size: 13 residues. CDR3 region: CASSLSGPYEQYF. CDR3 sequence (DNA): TGTGCCAGCAGTTTATCAGGGCCCTACGAGCAGTACTTC.

V usage is TRBV18 and J usage is TRBJ2-6; 7 bases map to TRBD1. Trimming cost V 2 bases and J 2 bases; bases outside gene matches: 12. CDR3 length: 19 amino acids. The germline gives CDR1 KGHSH, CDR2 LQKENI. The CDR3 sequence: CASSPDSRGRFAGANVLTF. CDR3 DNA sequence: TGTGCCAGCTCACCAGATAGCAGGGGGAGATTCGCTGGGGCCAACGTCCTGACTTTC.

V and J are TRBV13 and TRBJ1-2; maybe TRBD1 (6 bases). The germline V gene encodes CDR1 PRHDT and CDR2 FYEKMQ (reference sequence). Trimming removed 6 bases at V and 3 bases at J, with 14 bases between. The CDR3 is made up of 14 amino acids. For the CDR3, the DNA is TGTGCCAGCAGGGGTCCGACAGGCTACTATGGCTACACCTTC. It yields the protein CASRGPTGYYGYTF.

V is TRBV5-1 and J is TRBJ2-7; 11 nucleotides line up with TRBD2. J lost 7 bases, V lost 1 base, and 10 bases had no gene match. CDR3 size: 16 residues. Germline CDR1 SGHRS, CDR2 YFSETQ. CDR3 loop: CASSLSVGTSGSEQYF. The CDR3 nucleotides read TGCGCCAGCAGCTTGAGTGTCGGGACTAGCGGTTCTGAGCAGTACTTC.

The chain uses TRBV7-2 and TRBJ2-3; possibly TRBD1 or TRBD2 for D (10 bases each). V was clipped by 5 bases and J by 13 bases, with 37 bases between them. Germline V CDR1 and CDR2: SGHTA, FQGNSA. The CDR3 is made up of 19 amino acids. CDR3 coding DNA: TGTGCCAGCAGCAAAGGGGCCCGACAGGGGGCAAGTAGCGGGGGGCCCGAGTATTTT. This gives the protein CASSKGARQGASSGGPEYF.

This clone showed up just once. The chain has TRBV6-5 and TRBJ1-1; D unclear. The germline V gene encodes CDR1 MNHEY and CDR2 SVGAGI. V dropped 0 bases and J dropped 1 base, with 6 bases sitting between them. CDR3 size: 14 residues. CDR3 protein: CASSYSMGNTEAFF. CDR3 sequence (DNA): TGTGCCAGCAGTTACTCGATGGGGAACACTGAAGCTTTCTTT.

The J gene is TRBJ1-2, the V gene TRBV4-1; the D is unclear. Germline V gives CDR1 MGHRA, CDR2 YSYEKL. Trimming left V 1 base short and J 5 bases short, with 8 bases between. The CDR3 sequence is 13 residues long. CDR3 sequence: CASSQGRGYGYTF. Written as DNA, the CDR3 is TGCGCCAGCAGCCAAGGTCGGGGTTATGGCTACACCTTC.

The rearrangement links TRBV4-1 to TRBJ2-7; weak D call: TRBD1 (6 bases). Per the germline V gene, CDR1 is MGHRA and CDR2 is YSYEKL. The CDR3 contains 16 residues. V lost 0 bases, J lost 4 bases, and 16 bases lay in between. In DNA, the CDR3 is TGCGCCAGCAGCCAAGAAAGACGAACAGGGTATTACGAGCAGTACTTC. Translating it yields CASSQERRTGYYEQYF.

The rearrangement joins TRBV5-1 to TRBJ1-6, with 8 bases aligning to TRBD1. Trimming cost V 3 bases and J 0 bases; bases outside gene matches: 5. This CDR3 has 17 amino acids. Germline lookup yields CDR1 SGHRS and CDR2 YFSETQ. CDR3 sequence: CASSYGQGGSYNSPLHF. Here the CDR3 DNA reads TGCGCCAGCAGCTACGGACAGGGAGGCTCCTATAATTCACCCCTCCACTTT.

This clone appeared a few times. This rearrangement joins TRBV4-1 to TRBJ1-5; D is possibly TRBD1 (6 bases). CDR1 is MGHRA and CDR2 is YSYEKL in the germline V gene. Trimming cost V 5 bases and J 0 bases, with 8 bases left between them. CDR3 size: 14 residues. CDR3 loop: CASSMGHSNQPQHF. The DNA for the CDR3 is TGCGCCAGCAGCATGGGACATAGCAATCAGCCCCAGCATTTT.

The chain employs TRBV9 and TRBJ1-1; the D gene is possibly TRBD1 (6 bases). This CDR3 is built from 15 residues. V lost 4 bases and J lost 4, with 17 bases in between. Germline-derived CDR1 and CDR2 are SGDLS and YYNGEE. The CDR3 DNA reads as TGTGCCAGCAGCCTGCTAGGGGTACAGGGCACTGAAGCTTTCTTT. Translated: CASSLLGVQGTEAFF.

Here the CDR3 reads CASTPSEIQGYGYTF. CDR3 sequence (DNA): TGTGCCAGCACCCCATCGGAAATTCAGGGGTATGGCTACACCTTC. The chain couples TRBV16 to TRBJ1-2; tentatively, D is TRBD1 (6 bases). Germline V lookup: CDR1 KGHSY, CDR2 FQNENV. V lost 7 bases to trimming and J lost 5 bases, with 20 bases between them. The CDR3 extends over 15 amino acids.

The V gene is TRBV14, the J gene TRBJ2-3, with TRBD2 matching over 8 bases. V lost 4 bases and J lost 4; bases outside the gene matches: 7. Germline assignment: CDR1 SGHDN and CDR2 FVKESK. This CDR3 spans 15 amino acids. The CDR3: CASSLLAGPPDTQYF. The CDR3 coding sequence is TGTGCCAGCAGCCTCCTAGCGGGCCCTCCAGATACGCAGTATTTT.

This chain uses TRBV19 with TRBJ1-1; D is unresolved. This CDR3 has 16 amino acids. The V gene lost 6 bases and the J gene lost 1 base, with 18 bases spanning the gap. Germline V CDR1 and CDR2: LNHDA, SQIVND (reference sequence). The CDR3 sequence: CASRTRTEPPNTEAFF. In DNA, the CDR3 is TGTGCCAGTAGGACAAGGACGGAGCCCCCGAACACTGAAGCTTTCTTT.

CDR3 DNA: TGTGCCAGCAGTTTATCTTCGGGAACACCCCTCCACTTT. Its protein product is CASSLSSGTPLHF. V usage is TRBV27 and J usage is TRBJ1-6; D not certain. V was clipped by 0 bases and J by 11 bases, with 8 bases between them. CDR1 and CDR2 (germline): MNHEY, SMNVEV (reference sequence). This CDR3 has 13 amino acids.

V is TRBV5-5 and J is TRBJ1-5; tentatively, D is TRBD1 (5 bases). Germline assignment: CDR1 SGHKS and CDR2 YYEKEE (reference sequence). V was shortened by 4 bases and J by 2 bases, with 25 bases between the two germline ends. This CDR3 spans 19 amino acids. CDR3 sequence reads: CASSPRLAQVTVGNQPQHF. The DNA for the CDR3 is TGTGCCAGCAGCCCACGGTTAGCCCAAGTGACAGTGGGCAATCAGCCCCAGCATTTT.

The rearrangement joins TRBV7-8 to TRBJ2-3; 8 bases are a match to TRBD2. Trimming took 7 bases from V and 0 from J; bases not matched to a gene: 9. The CDR3 extends over 16 amino acids. Germline values: CDR1 SGHVS, CDR2 FQNEAQ. As DNA, the CDR3 is TGTGCCAGCAAACCGGGGGGGCCGCGTAGCACAGATACGCAGTATTTT. Translating it yields CASKPGGPRSTDTQYF.

The chain uses TRBV25-1 and TRBJ2-1; D might be TRBD1 (6 bases). Trimming left V 4 bases short and J 14 bases short, with 24 bases between. CDR3 length: 15 amino acids. In germline, CDR1 is MGHDK, CDR2 SYGVNS. The CDR3 here is CASSGLDSRITGKFF. Here the CDR3 DNA reads TGTGCCAGCAGTGGGCTGGACAGCCGTATAACTGGGAAGTTCTTC.

In its sample, this clone was seen once. This chain uses TRBV5-1 with TRBJ1-1; maybe TRBD1 (6 bases). The V and J ends lost 4 bases and 5 bases respectively, with 15 bases between them. The V gene's germline CDR1 is SGHRS and CDR2 YFSETQ. The CDR3 is 14 residues long. The CDR3 DNA reads as TGCGCCAGCAGCCAGCCAGAAGGGGGAACTGAAGCTTTCTTT. Its translation is CASSQPEGGTEAFF. Full variable domain (missing parts from reference TRBV5-1 and TRBJ1-1): KAGVTQTPRYLIKTRGQQVTLSCSPISGHRSVSWYQQTPGQGLQFLFEYFSETQRNKGNFPGRFSGRQFSNSRSEMNVSTLELGDSALYLCASSQPEGGTEAFFGQGTRLTVV.

The chain joins TRBV7-9 to TRBJ1-2; 7 nucleotides agree with TRBD1. V gave up 6 bases and J gave up 4 bases; unmatched junction bases: 20. CDR1 and CDR2 (germline): SEHNR, FQNEAQ (reference sequence). CDR3 length: 18 amino acids. CDR3 residues: CASSQASLQGKKGYGYTF. The CDR3, as DNA: TGTGCCAGCAGTCAGGCATCTCTACAGGGGAAGAAGGGCTATGGCTACACCTTC.